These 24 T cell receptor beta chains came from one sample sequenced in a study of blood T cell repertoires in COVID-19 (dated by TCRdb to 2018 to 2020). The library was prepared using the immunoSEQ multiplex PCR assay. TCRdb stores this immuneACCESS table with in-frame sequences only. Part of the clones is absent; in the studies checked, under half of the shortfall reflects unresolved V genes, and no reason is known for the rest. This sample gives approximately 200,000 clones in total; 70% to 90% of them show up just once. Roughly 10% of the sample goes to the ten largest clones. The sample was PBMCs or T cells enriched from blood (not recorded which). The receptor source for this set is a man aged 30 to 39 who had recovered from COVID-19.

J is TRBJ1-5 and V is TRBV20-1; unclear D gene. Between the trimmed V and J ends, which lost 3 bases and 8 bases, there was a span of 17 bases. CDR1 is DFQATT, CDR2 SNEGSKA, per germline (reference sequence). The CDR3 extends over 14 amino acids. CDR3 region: CSASLGGRVEPQHF. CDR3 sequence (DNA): TGCAGTGCTAGTTTGGGAGGGAGGGTGGAGCCCCAGCATTTT.

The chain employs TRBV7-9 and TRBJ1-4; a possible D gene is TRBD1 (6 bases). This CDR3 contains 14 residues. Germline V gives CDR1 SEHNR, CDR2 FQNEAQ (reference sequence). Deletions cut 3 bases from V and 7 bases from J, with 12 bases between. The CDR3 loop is CASSLRTDLEKLFF. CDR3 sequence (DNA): TGTGCCAGCAGCTTGAGGACAGACCTTGAAAAACTGTTTTTT.

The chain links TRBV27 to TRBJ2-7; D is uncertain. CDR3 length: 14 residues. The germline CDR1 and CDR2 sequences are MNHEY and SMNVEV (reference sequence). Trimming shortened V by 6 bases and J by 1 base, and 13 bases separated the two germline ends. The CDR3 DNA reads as TGTGCCAGCAGGCCCGGGTCCTCGTCCTACGAGCAGTACTTC. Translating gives CASRPGSSSYEQYF.

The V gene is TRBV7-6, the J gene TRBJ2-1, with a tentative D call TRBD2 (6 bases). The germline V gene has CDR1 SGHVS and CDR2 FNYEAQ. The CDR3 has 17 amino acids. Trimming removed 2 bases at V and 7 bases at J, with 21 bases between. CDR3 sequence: CASSLPGTGTLYNEQFF. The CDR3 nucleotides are TGTGCCAGCAGCTTACCTGGGACCGGGACTCTTTATAATGAGCAGTTCTTC.

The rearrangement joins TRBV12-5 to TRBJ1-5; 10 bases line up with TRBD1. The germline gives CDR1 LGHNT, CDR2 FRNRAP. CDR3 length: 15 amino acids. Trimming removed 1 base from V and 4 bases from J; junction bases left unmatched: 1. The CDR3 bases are TGTGCTAGTGGTTTGGGGACAGGGGGAAATCAGCCCCAGCATTTT. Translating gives CASGLGTGGNQPQHF.

The CDR3 loop reads CASSPLRGPADTQYF. The DNA for the CDR3 is TGTGCCAGCTCCCCCCTGAGGGGGCCGGCAGATACGCAGTATTTT. J is TRBJ2-3 and V is TRBV18; 7 bases match TRBD1. Germline CDR1 reads KGHSH; CDR2 reads LQKENI. V lost 6 bases to trimming and J lost 4 bases; unmatched junction nucleotides: 10. The length of the CDR3 is 15 residues.

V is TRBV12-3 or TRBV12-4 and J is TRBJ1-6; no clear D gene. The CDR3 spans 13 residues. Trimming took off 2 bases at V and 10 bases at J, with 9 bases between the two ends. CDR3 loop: CASSLSGDSPLHF. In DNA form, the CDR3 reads TGTGCCAGCAGTTTAAGCGGTGACTCACCCCTCCACTTT.

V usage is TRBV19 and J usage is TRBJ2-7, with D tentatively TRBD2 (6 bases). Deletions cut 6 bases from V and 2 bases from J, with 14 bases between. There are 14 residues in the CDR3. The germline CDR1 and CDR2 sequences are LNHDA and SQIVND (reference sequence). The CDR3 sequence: CASRGRGNTYEQYF. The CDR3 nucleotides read TGTGCCAGTAGGGGGCGGGGAAATACCTACGAGCAGTACTTC.

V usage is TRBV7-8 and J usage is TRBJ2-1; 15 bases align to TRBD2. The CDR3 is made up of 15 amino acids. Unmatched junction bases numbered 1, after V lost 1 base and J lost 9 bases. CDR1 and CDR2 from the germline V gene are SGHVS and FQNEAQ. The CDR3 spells CASSLGGLAGGEQFF. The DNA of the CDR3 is TGTGCCAGCAGCTTAGGGGGACTAGCGGGAGGTGAGCAGTTCTTC.

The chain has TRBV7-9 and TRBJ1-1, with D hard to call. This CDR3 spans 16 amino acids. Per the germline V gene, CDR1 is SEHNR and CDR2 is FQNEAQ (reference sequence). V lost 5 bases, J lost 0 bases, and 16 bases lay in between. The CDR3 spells CASSLPPATVNTEAFF. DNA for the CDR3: TGTGCCAGCAGCCTACCCCCCGCTACAGTGAACACTGAAGCTTTCTTT.

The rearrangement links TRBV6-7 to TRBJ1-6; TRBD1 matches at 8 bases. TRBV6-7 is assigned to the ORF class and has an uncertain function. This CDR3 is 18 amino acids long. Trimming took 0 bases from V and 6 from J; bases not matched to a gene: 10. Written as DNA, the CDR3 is TGTGCCAGCAGTTACTCGATCGGGACCGGGACAGGTAATTCACCCCTCCACTTT. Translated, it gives CASSYSIGTGTGNSPLHF.

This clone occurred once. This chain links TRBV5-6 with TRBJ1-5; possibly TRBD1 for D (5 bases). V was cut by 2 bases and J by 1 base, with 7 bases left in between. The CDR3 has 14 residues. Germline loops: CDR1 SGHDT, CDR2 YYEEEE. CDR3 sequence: CASSLYRSNQPQHF. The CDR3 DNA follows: TGTGCCAGCAGCTTATACAGGAGCAATCAGCCCCAGCATTTT.

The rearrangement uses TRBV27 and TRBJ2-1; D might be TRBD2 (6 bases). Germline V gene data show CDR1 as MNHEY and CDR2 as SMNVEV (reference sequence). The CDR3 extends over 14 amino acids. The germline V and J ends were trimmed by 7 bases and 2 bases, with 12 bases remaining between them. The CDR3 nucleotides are TGTGCCAGCACCGGGACGGGGGCCTACAATGAGCAGTTCTTC. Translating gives CASTGTGAYNEQFF.

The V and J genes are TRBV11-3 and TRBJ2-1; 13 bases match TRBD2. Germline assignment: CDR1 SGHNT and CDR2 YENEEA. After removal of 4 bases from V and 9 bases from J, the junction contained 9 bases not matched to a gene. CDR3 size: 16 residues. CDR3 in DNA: TGTGCCAGCAGCTCCCGGACTAGCGGGAGTTACCGTGAGCAGTTCTTC. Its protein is CASSSRTSGSYREQFF.

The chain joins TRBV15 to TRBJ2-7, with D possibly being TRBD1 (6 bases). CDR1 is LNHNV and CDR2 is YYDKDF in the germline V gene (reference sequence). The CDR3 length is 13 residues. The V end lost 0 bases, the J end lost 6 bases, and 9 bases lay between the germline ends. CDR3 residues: CATSRDQGSEQYF. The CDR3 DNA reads TGTGCCACCAGCAGAGATCAGGGGTCCGAGCAGTACTTC.

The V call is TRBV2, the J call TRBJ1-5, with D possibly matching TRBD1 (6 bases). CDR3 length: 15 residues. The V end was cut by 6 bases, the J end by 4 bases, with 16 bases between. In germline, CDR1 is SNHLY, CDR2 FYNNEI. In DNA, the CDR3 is TGTGCCAGCAGGAAACCGGGACACCAAAATCAGCCCCAGCATTTT. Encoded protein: CASRKPGHQNQPQHF.

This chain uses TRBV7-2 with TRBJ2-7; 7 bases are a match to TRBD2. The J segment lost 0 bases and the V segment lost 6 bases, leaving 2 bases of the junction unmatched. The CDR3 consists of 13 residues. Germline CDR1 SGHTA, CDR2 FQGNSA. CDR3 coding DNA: TGTGCCAGCAGGGGGGGGAGCTCCTACGAGCAGTACTTC. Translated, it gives CASRGGSSYEQYF.

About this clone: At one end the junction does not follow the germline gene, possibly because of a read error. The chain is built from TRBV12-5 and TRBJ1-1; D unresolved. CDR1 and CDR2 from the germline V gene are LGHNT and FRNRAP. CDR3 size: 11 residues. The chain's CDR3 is CASGLAGPPTF. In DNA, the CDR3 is TGTGCTAGTGGTTTGGCTGGGCCGCCGACGTTT.

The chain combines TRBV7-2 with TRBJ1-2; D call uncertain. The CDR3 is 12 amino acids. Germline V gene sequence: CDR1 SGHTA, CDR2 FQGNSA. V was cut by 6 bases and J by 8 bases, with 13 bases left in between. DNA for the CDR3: TGTGCCAGCAGTCCCCCTGACTTGGGCTACACCTTC. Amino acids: CASSPPDLGYTF.

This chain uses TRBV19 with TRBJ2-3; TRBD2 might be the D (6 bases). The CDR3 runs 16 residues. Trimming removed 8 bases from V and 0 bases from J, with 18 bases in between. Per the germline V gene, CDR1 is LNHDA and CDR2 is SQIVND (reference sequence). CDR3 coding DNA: TGTGCCAGTCGTTCGCGGGGCCGGCTGAGCACAGATACGCAGTATTTT. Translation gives CASRSRGRLSTDTQYF.

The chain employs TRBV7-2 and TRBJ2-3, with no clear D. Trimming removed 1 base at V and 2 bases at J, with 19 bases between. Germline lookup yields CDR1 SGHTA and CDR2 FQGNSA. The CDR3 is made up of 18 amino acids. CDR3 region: CASSLDGPRTKPTDTQYF. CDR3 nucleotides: TGTGCCAGCAGCTTAGATGGTCCGAGAACGAAGCCCACAGATACGCAGTATTTT.

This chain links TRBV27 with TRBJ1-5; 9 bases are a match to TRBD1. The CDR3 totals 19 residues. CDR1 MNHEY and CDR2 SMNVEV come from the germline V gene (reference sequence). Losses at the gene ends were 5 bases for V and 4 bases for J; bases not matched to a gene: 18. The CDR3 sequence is CASSPLIISTGGGNQPQHF. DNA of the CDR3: TGTGCCAGCAGTCCCCTGATTATCTCGACAGGGGGAGGTAATCAGCCCCAGCATTTT.

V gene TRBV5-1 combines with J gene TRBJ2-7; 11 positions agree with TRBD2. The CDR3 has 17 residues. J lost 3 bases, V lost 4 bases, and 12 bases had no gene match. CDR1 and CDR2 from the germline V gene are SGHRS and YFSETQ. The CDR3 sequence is CASSPGTSGLVFYEQYF. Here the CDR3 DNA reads TGCGCCAGCAGCCCGGGGACTAGCGGTCTCGTCTTCTACGAGCAGTACTTC.

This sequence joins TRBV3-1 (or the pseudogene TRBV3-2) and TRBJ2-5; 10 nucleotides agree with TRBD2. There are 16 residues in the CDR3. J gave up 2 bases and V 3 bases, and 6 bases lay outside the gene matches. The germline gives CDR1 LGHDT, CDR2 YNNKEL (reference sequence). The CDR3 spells CASSHGTSGAQETQYF. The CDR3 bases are TGTGCCAGCAGCCATGGAACTAGCGGGGCTCAAGAGACCCAGTACTTC.